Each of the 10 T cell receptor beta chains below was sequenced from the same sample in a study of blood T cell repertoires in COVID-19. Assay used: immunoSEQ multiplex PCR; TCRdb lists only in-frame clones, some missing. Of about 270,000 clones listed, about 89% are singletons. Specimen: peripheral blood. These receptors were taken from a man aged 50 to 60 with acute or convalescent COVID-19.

The CDR3 region is CASRDRSSYEQYF. In DNA, the CDR3 is TGTGCCAGCCGGGACAGGTCCTCCTACGAGCAGTACTTC. The chain recombines TRBV25-1 with TRBJ2-7; 8 bases line up with TRBD1. This CDR3 has 13 amino acids. Germline V lookup: CDR1 MGHDK, CDR2 SYGVNS. After removal of 8 bases from V and 0 bases from J, the junction contained 3 bases not matched to a gene.

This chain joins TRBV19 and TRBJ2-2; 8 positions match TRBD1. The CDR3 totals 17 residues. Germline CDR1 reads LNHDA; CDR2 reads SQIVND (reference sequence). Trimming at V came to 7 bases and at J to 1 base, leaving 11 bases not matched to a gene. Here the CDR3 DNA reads TGTGCCAGTACCACATGGTCCGGACAGGGGAACACCGGGGAGCTGTTTTTT. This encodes CASTTWSGQGNTGELFF. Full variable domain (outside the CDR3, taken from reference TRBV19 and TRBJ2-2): DGGITQSPKYLFRKEGQNVTLSCEQNLNHDAMYWYRQDPGQGLRLIYYSQIVNDFQKGDIAEGYSVSREKKESFPLTVTSAQKNPTAFYLCASTTWSGQGNTGELFFGEGSRLTVL.

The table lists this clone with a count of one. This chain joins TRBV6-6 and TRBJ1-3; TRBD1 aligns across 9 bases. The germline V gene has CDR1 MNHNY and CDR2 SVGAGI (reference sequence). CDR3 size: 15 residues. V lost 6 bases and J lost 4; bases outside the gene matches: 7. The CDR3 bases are TGTGCCAGCAGAGAACAGGGGGCGCAAGGAAACACCATATATTTT. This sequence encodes CASREQGAQGNTIYF.

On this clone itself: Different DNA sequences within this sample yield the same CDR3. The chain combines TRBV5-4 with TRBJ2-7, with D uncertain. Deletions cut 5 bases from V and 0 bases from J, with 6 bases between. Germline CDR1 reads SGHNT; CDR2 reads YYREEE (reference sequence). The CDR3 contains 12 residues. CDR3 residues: CASSSSSYEQYF. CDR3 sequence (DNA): TGTGCCAGCAGTTCTAGCTCCTACGAGCAGTACTTC.

CDR3 residues: CASQRGRETQYF. CDR3 nucleotides: TGTGCCAGCCAACGGGGAAGGGAGACCCAGTACTTC. The chain carries TRBV2 and TRBJ2-5; D might be TRBD2 (5 bases). Trimming removed 8 bases from V and 5 bases from J, with 12 bases in between. From germline, CDR1 is SNHLY and CDR2 FYNNEI. The CDR3 runs to 12 residues.

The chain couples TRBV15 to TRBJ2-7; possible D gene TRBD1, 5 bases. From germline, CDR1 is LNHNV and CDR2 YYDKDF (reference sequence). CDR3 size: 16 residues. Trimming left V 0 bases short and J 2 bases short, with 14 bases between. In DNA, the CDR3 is TGTGCCACCAGCAGAGATAGAAGTGGCAGGGCCTACGAGCAGTACTTC. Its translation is CATSRDRSGRAYEQYF.

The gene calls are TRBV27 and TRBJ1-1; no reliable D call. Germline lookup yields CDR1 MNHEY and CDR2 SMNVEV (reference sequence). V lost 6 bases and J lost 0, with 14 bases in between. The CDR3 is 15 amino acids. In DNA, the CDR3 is TGTGCCAGCAGGATTAGCCTAGCAATGAACACTGAAGCTTTCTTT. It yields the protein CASRISLAMNTEAFF.

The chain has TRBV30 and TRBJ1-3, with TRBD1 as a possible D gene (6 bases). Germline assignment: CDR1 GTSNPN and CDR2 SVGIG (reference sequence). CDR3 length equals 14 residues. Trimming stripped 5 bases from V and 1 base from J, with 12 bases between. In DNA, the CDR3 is TGTGCCTGGGGAGAGGGGGGGTCTGGAAACACCATATATTTT. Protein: CAWGEGGSGNTIYF.

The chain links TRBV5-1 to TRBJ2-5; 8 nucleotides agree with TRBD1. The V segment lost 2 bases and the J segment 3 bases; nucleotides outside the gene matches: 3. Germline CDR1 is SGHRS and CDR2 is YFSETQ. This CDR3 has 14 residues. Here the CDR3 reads CASSLPQGEETQYF. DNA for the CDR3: TGCGCCAGCAGCTTACCACAGGGGGAAGAGACCCAGTACTTC.

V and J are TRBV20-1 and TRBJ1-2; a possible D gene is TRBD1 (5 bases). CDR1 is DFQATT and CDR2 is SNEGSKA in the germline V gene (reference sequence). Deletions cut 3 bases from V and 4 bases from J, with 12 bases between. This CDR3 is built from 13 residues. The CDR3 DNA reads TGCAGTGCTAGTCCGACAGACACCTATGGCTACACCTTC. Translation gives CSASPTDTYGYTF.